This paragraph covers one T cell receptor beta chain sequence. This sample was taken from a study of blood T cell repertoires in COVID-19. Study details: Acute and convalescent COVID-19 specimens originated in the United States, Italy and Spain. PBMCs, B-cell-depleted T cells, or T cells provided the cDNA or gDNA that made up the material.

Original methodology: Amplification of reference gene primers was used by the study to estimate nucleated cell counts. Sequenced by immunoSEQ multiplex PCR; TCRdb stores in-frame clones only, minus some. The V and J calls and the clone size are those of that table, but D and trimming were determined from the DNA. In the table there are about 34,000 clones, roughly three quarters of which are singletons. The length of the CDR3 is 14 residues. Per the germline V gene, CDR1 is KGHSH and CDR2 is LQKENI. V lost 8 bases and J lost 7, with 18 bases in between. The J gene is TRBJ2-1, the V gene TRBV18, with D possibly matching TRBD2 (5 bases). The source of this sequence is a human donor in a cohort sampled during active COVID-19. Material for sequencing was peripheral blood. The CDR3 nucleotides are TGTGCCAGCCTTTCCACTAGAAATAGGAATGAGCAGTTCTTC. Residues: CASLSTRNRNEQFF.